The entry below describes one T cell receptor beta chain. Its antigen is currently unknown. The TCR beta cDNA libraries carried unique molecular identifiers. A single record per CDR3 protein comes from TCRdb applying MiXCR to the PCR reads. Among over 700,000 distinct CDR3 sequences, just under 30% were seen once, and the ten largest hold more than 0.55%. This sample was included in a study of post-analysis software for immune sequencing data. Trimming cost V 3 bases and J 2 bases; bases outside gene matches: 8. The length of the CDR3 is 16 residues. In germline, CDR1 is DFQATT, CDR2 SNEGSKA (reference sequence). Overall study results and limits: The study found TRBV5-6, TRBV5-1 and TRBV20-1 among several TRBV segments more frequent in patients than controls.

The sequence derives from a girl aged 10 to 17 with multiple sclerosis. V is TRBV20-1 and J is TRBJ1-5, with TRBD1 matching over 9 bases. Sequencing was carried out using blood. Here the CDR3 reads CSARTGTGQGNQPQHF. CDR3 in DNA: TGCAGTGCTAGGACCGGGACAGGGCAGGGCAATCAGCCCCAGCATTTT.